Listed below are T cell receptor beta chains from one sample, sequenced in a study of blood T cell repertoires in COVID-19. The method was immunoSEQ multiplex PCR; TCRdb's version includes in-frame clones alone and lacks a portion of them. The sample consists of 100,000 to 150,000 clones, 70% to 85% of them appearing once. The sample comprised peripheral blood. The receptors originated from a woman aged 55-69 years with acute or convalescent COVID-19. The CDR3 runs from the conserved cysteine through the conserved F or W. D genes are given only for firm matches. Size values are once, few and many counts, or a class for expanded clones, and some rows have none.

V	J	D	size	CDR3	DNA
TRBV7-9	TRBJ1-6	TRBD1	NA	CASSTGTGGNNSPLHF	TGTGCCAGCAGTACCGGGACAGGGGGCAATAATTCACCCCTCCACTTT
TRBV6-2/TRBV6-3	TRBJ1-1	NA	NA	CASSPRAGHPNTEAFF	TGTGCCAGCAGCCCTAGAGCTGGACACCCGAACACTGAAGCTTTCTTT
TRBV30	TRBJ2-5	NA	NA	CAWSATQGETQYF	TGTGCCTGGAGTGCTACTCAGGGGGAGACCCAGTACTTC
TRBV12-3/TRBV12-4	TRBJ1-2	NA	NA	CASSGLHYGYTF	TGTGCCAGCAGCGGGTTACACTATGGCTACACCTTC
TRBV3-1/TRBV3-2	TRBJ1-6	TRBD1	few	CASSQGQGSIRSPLHF	TGTGCCAGCAGCCAAGGACAGGGGTCAATTAGGTCACCCCTCCACTTT
TRBV6-2/TRBV6-3	TRBJ2-1	NA	NA	CASSSPPRVLLYNEQFF	TGTGCCAGCAGTTCACCGCCCCGGGTCCTGCTGTACAATGAGCAGTTCTTC
TRBV5-1	TRBJ1-3	TRBD1	NA	CASSPGGQVSGNTIYF	TGCGCCAGCAGCCCAGGGGGACAGGTCTCTGGAAACACCATATATTTT
TRBV5-4	TRBJ1-5	NA	NA	CASSGGSGQPQHF	TGTGCCAGCAGCGGAGGGTCGGGCCAGCCCCAGCATTTT
TRBV18	TRBJ1-1	TRBD1	NA	CASSSDRASEAFF	TGTGCCAGTTCCTCGGACAGGGCTAGTGAAGCTTTCTTT
TRBV3-1/TRBV3-2	TRBJ2-2	NA	NA	CASRDSFTGELFF	TGTGCCAGCAGGGACAGCTTCACCGGGGAGCTGTTTTTT
TRBV18	TRBJ1-6	TRBD1	NA	CASSRQGDGNSPLHF	TGTGCCAGCTCACGACAGGGAGACGGTAATTCACCCCTCCACTTT
TRBV18	TRBJ2-2	TRBD1	NA	CASSLGTAKTGELFF	TGTGCCAGCTCACTGGGGACAGCGAAGACCGGGGAGCTGTTTTTT
TRBV4-2	TRBJ1-4	NA	NA	CASSQYRVQAGSNEKLFF	TGTGCCAGCAGCCAGTACAGGGTCCAGGCAGGGTCAAATGAAAAACTGTTTTTT
TRBV5-1	TRBJ2-1	TRBD1	NA	CASSPRQGIINEQFF	TGCGCCAGCAGCCCCCGACAGGGGATAATAAATGAGCAGTTCTTC
TRBV11-3	TRBJ1-1	NA	NA	CASSHLGGTEAFF	TGTGCCAGCAGCCATCTGGGGGGAACTGAAGCTTTCTTT
TRBV19	TRBJ1-5	TRBD1	NA	CASRRPGGPLAQHF	TGTGCCAGTAGGAGGCCAGGGGGCCCTTTAGCCCAGCATTTT
TRBV5-4	TRBJ1-2	NA	few	CASSLLQGGAYGYTF	TGTGCCAGCAGCTTGTTGCAGGGAGGAGCCTATGGCTACACCTTC